Included here is one T cell receptor (beta chain) sequence, with context. The CDR3 is 16 amino acids. V gave up 4 bases and J gave up 2 bases; unmatched junction bases: 6. CDR1 is KGHSH and CDR2 is LQKENI in the germline V gene. This entry comes from a study of blood T cell repertoires in COVID-19. The wider study: Italy, Spain and the United States were the sources of the convalescent and acute COVID-19 samples. Sample material is recorded as cDNA or gDNA derived from T cells, B-cell-depleted T cells, or PBMCs.

Per the authors' pipeline: Using reference gene primer amplification, nucleated cell counts were estimated. The table came from immunoSEQ multiplex PCR; TCRdb's copy has only in-frame clones and leaves some out. That table is the source of V, J and clone size, and D and trimming were worked out from the DNA. The repertoire has approximately 61,000 clones, under 85% of them found once; the top ten carry less than 7%. The sequence came from a woman aged 65 to 85 with acute or convalescent COVID-19. The J gene is TRBJ2-5, the V gene TRBV18; the match to TRBD2 covers 11 bases. The material sequenced was peripheral blood. The CDR3 reads CASSLGTSGPQETQYF. The CDR3 DNA reads TGTGCCAGCTCACTGGGGACTAGCGGACCTCAAGAGACCCAGTACTTC.